The 9 T cell receptor beta chains presented below share a single source sample, sequenced in a study of blood T cells in healthy people across ages. A second about 7 to 12 cycle PCR used barcoded and J-beta primers. TCRdb passed the 5' RACE reads through MiXCR, listing each CDR3 protein once. This sample has about 650,000 distinct CDR3 sequences, with about 30% found just once. Source material: blood. The source of these receptors is a woman older than 75 in good health.

This clonotype was counted between two and nine times. The genes are TRBV10-2 and TRBJ1-2; D is undetermined. Germline loops: CDR1 WSHSY, CDR2 SAAADI. CDR3 length equals 15 residues. V gave up 8 bases and J gave up 4 bases, with 20 bases separating them. The CDR3 DNA follows: TGCGCCAGCTCCGCCCCAGGACGTACCTTCTATGGCTACACCTTC. It translates to CASSAPGRTFYGYTF.

A note on this clonotype: With a much larger clone just one base away, this may be a read error. CDR3 in amino acids: CASSSSGLAGLYNEQFF. As DNA, the CDR3 is TGTGCCAGCAGTTCCTCGGGACTAGCGGGTCTCTACAATGAGCAGTTCTTC. V usage is TRBV6-2 or TRBV6-3 and J usage is TRBJ2-1; 12 nucleotides align to TRBD2. The germline gives CDR1 MNHEY, CDR2 SVGEGT. After removal of 4 bases from V and 3 bases from J, the junction contained 7 bases not matched to a gene. The CDR3 covers 17 residues.

This clonotype appeared a few times. CDR3: CASSEQRGGNQPQHF. CDR3 DNA: TGTGCCAGCAGTGAACAAAGGGGCGGCAATCAGCCCCAGCATTTT. The genes are TRBV6-1 and TRBJ1-5; maybe TRBD1 (5 bases). CDR1 and CDR2 from the germline V gene are MNHNS and SASEGT. V lost 2 bases and J 2 bases, leaving 10 bases between the germline ends. CDR3 length: 15 amino acids.

This clonotype was recorded at least ten times. The chain combines TRBV24-1 with TRBJ2-1; D might be TRBD1 or TRBD2, each matching 5 bases. The CDR3 has 13 amino acids. Trimming shortened V by 8 bases and J by 9 bases, and 16 bases separated the two germline ends. Germline V gene sequence: CDR1 KGHDR, CDR2 SFDVKD. The CDR3 bases are TGTGCCACCAAGTATGGGACGGCGGGTGAGCAGTTCTTC. Translated: CATKYGTAGEQFF.

This clonotype was recorded many times. The rearrangement links TRBV7-2 to TRBJ2-7, with 7 bases matching TRBD1. Looked up from germline, CDR1 is SGHTA and CDR2 is FQGNSA. The CDR3 contains 14 residues. The trim removed 5 bases at V and 2 bases at J, leaving 6 bases unmatched. The CDR3 sequence is CASSPTGLTYEQYF. The DNA of the CDR3 is TGTGCCAGCAGCCCGACAGGGTTGACCTACGAGCAGTACTTC. Combining the CDR3 with reference TRBV7-2 and TRBJ2-7 gives the whole variable domain GAGVSQSPSNKVTEKGKDVELRCDPISGHTALYWYRQSLGQGLEFLIYFQGNSAPDKSGLPSDRFSAERTGGSVSTLTIQRTQQEDSAVYLCASSPTGLTYEQYFGPGTRLTVT.

Of note for this clonotype: One base away lies a much larger clone, so this may be a sequencing read error. This chain joins TRBV20-1 and TRBJ2-5; D gene uncertain. The CDR3 runs to 11 residues. Germline V CDR1 and CDR2: DFQATT, SNEGSKA (reference sequence). The CDR3 here is CSGTYQETRYF. The CDR3 DNA reads TGCAGTGGTACATACCAAGAGACCCGGTACTTC.

This clonotype was observed a handful of times. V usage is TRBV28 and J usage is TRBJ1-1; TRBD1 aligns across 7 bases. Trimming removed 3 bases from V and 1 base from J; junction bases left unmatched: 5. Germline CDR1 and CDR2: MDHEN and SYDVKM. CDR3 length: 15 amino acids. The CDR3 protein is CASSLMGQSNTEAFF. CDR3 bases: TGTGCCAGCAGTTTGATGGGACAGTCGAACACTGAAGCTTTCTTT. The full variable domain, in which reference TRBV28 and TRBJ1-1 provide the parts outside the CDR3, is DVKVTQSSRYLVKRTGEKVFLECVQDMDHENMFWYRQDPGLGLRLIYFSYDVKMKEKGDIPEGYSVSREKKERFSLILESASTNQTSMYLCASSLMGQSNTEAFFGQGTRLTVV.

This clonotype was counted ten times or more. The V call is TRBV29-1, the J call TRBJ2-3, with D uncertain. This CDR3 is built from 10 residues. Germline loops: CDR1 SQVTM, CDR2 ANQGSEA. The CDR3 region has the DNA TGCAGTTCCTTCACAGATACGCAGTATTTT. Protein: CSSFTDTQYF.

This chain joins TRBV25-1 and TRBJ2-2, with D unclear. The CDR3 totals 15 residues. V was cut by 4 bases and J by 2 bases, with 11 bases left in between. CDR1 is MGHDK and CDR2 is SYGVNS in the germline V gene. The CDR3 region has the DNA TGTGCCAGCAGTGGGGCCGTAACCAACACCGGGGAGCTGTTTTTT. Its translation: CASSGAVTNTGELFF.